Sequencing of this T cell receptor beta chain was carried out in a study of blood T cell repertoires in COVID-19. Study-level information: Sites across the United States, Italy and Spain contributed samples from acute and convalescent COVID-19. The analysed material was cDNA or gDNA that came from T cells, B-cell-depleted T cells, or PBMCs.

Per the original methods: Reference gene primer amplification in the assay estimated nucleated cell counts. This table comes from immunoSEQ multiplex PCR, and its TCRdb copy is limited to in-frame clones, with some not included. For V, J and clone size, that table is used; D and trimming come from the DNA. The sample lists around 260,000 clones; around four fifths were seen once. CDR1 MNHEY and CDR2 SMNVEV come from the germline V gene (reference sequence). J lost 2 bases, V lost 4 bases, and 4 bases had no gene match. The CDR3 spans 15 residues. The origin of this receptor is a man between 60 and 70 years old with acute or convalescent COVID-19. Sequenced sample: peripheral blood. The V call is TRBV27, the J call TRBJ2-3; 9 bases are a match to TRBD1. The CDR3 protein is CASSSRQGVTDTQYF. In DNA form, the CDR3 reads TGTGCCAGCAGTTCCCGACAGGGGGTCACAGATACGCAGTATTTT.